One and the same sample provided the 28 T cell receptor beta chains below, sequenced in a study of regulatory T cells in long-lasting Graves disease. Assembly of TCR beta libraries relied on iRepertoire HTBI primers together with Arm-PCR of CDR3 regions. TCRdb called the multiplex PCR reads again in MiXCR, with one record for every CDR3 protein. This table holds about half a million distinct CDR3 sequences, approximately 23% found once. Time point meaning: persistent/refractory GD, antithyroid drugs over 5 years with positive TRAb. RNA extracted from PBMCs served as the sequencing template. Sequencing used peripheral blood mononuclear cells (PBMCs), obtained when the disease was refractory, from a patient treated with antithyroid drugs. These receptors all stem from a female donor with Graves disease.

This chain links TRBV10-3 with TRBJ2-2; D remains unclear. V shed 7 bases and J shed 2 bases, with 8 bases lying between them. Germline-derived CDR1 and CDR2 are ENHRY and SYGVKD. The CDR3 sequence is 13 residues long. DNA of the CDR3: TGTGCCATCAATCCAGCAAACACCGGGGAGCTGTTTTTT. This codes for CAINPANTGELFF.

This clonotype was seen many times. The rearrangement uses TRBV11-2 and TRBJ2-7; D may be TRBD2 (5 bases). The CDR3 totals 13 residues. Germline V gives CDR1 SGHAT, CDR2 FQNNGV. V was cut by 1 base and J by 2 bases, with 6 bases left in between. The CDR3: CASSLAEAYEQYF. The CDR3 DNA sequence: TGTGCCAGCAGCTTAGCGGAGGCCTACGAGCAGTACTTC.

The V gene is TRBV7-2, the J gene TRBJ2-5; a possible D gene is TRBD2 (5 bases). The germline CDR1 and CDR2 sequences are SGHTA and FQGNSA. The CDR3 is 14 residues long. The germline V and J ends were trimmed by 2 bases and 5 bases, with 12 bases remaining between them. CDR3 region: CASSLSSRGETQYF. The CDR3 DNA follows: TGTGCCAGCAGCTTATCTAGTCGAGGGGAGACCCAGTACTTC.

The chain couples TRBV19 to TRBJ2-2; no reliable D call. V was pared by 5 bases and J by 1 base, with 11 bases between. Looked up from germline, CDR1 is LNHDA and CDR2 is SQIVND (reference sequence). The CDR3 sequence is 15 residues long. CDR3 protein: CASSLTDGNTGELFF. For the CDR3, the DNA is TGTGCCAGTAGTCTGACGGACGGGAACACCGGGGAGCTGTTTTTT. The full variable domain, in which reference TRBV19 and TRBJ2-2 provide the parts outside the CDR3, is DGGITQSPKYLFRKEGQNVTLSCEQNLNHDAMYWYRQDPGQGLRLIYYSQIVNDFQKGDIAEGYSVSREKKESFPLTVTSAQKNPTAFYLCASSLTDGNTGELFFGEGSRLTVL.

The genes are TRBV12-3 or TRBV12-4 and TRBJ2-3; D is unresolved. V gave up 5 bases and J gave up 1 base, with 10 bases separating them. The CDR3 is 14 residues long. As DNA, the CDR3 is TGTGCCAGCAGTCCGACCACAGGCACAGATACGCAGTATTTT. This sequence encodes CASSPTTGTDTQYF.

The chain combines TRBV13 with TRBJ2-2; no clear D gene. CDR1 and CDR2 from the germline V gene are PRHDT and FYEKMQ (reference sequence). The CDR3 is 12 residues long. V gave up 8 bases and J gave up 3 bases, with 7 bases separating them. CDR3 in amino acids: CASQRDTGELFF. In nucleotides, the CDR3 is TGTGCCAGCCAACGGGACACCGGGGAGCTGTTTTTT.

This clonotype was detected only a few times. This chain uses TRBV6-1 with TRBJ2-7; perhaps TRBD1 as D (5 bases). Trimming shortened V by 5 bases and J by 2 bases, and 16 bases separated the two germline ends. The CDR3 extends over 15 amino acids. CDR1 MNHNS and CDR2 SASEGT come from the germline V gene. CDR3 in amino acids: CASSPRTLFPYEQYF. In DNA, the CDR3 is TGTGCCAGCAGTCCCCGGACATTGTTTCCCTACGAGCAGTACTTC.

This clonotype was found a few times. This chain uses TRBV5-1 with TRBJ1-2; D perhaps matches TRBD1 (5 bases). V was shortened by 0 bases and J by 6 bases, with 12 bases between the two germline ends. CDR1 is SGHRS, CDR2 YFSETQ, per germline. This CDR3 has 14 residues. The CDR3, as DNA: TGCGCCAGCAGCTTGGTGTCAGGGAAGGATGGCTACACCTTC. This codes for CASSLVSGKDGYTF. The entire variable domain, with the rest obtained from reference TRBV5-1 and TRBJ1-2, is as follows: KAGVTQTPRYLIKTRGQQVTLSCSPISGHRSVSWYQQTPGQGLQFLFEYFSETQRNKGNFPGRFSGRQFSNSRSEMNVSTLELGDSALYLCASSLVSGKDGYTFGSGTRLTVV.

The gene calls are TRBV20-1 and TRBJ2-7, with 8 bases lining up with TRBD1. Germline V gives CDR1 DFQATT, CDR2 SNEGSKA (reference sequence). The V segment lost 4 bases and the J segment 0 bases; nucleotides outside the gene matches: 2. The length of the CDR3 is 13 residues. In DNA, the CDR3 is TGCAGTGCTAAGGGACAGGACTCCTACGAGCAGTACTTC. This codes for CSAKGQDSYEQYF.

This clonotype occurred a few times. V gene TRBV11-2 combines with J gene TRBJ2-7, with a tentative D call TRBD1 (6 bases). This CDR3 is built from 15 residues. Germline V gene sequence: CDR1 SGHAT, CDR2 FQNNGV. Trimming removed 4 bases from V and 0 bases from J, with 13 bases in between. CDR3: CASSSSQGISYEQYF. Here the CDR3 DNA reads TGTGCCAGCAGCTCATCACAGGGAATCTCCTACGAGCAGTACTTC.

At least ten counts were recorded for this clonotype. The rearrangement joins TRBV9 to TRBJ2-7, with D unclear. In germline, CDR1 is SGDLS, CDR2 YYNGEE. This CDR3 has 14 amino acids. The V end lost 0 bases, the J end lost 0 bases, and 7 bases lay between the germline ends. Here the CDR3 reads CASSVGQSSYEQYF. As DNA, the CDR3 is TGTGCCAGCAGCGTAGGGCAGAGCTCCTACGAGCAGTACTTC.

CDR3: CASSQDWTSRREKLFF. DNA of the CDR3: TGCGCCAGCAGCCAAGATTGGACGTCTCGGCGTGAAAAACTGTTTTTT. V gene TRBV4-3 combines with J gene TRBJ1-4, with unresolved D. V was cut by 0 bases and J by 7 bases, with 15 bases left in between. Germline V gene sequence: CDR1 LGHNA, CDR2 YSLEER. The CDR3 extends over 16 amino acids.

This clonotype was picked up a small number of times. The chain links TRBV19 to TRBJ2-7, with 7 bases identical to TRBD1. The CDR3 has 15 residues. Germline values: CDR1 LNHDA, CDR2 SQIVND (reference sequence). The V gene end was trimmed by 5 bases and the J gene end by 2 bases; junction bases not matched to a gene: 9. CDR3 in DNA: TGTGCCAGTAGTTGGAACATGGGACAGCCCTACGAGCAGTACTTC. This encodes CASSWNMGQPYEQYF.

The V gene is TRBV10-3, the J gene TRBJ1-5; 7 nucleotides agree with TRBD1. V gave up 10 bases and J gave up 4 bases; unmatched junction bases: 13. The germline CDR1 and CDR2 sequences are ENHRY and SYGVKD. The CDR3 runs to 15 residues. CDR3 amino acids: CATSPGTEENQPQHF. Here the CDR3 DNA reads TGTGCCACCTCACCCGGGACAGAAGAAAATCAGCCCCAGCATTTT.

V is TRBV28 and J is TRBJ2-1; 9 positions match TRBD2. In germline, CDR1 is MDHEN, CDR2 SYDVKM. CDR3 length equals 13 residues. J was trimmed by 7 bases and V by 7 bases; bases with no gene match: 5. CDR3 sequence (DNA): TGTGCCAGCAATCTAGCGGGACAGAATGAGCAGTTCTTC. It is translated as CASNLAGQNEQFF.

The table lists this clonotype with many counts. The CDR3 DNA is TGCAGCGTTGGCCCGGGACACCCTATCACTGGCTACACCTTC. The encoded protein is CSVGPGHPITGYTF. The chain recombines TRBV29-1 with TRBJ1-2; D might be TRBD1 (6 bases). Trimming shortened V by 4 bases and J by 7 bases, and 19 bases separated the two germline ends. CDR1 SQVTM and CDR2 ANQGSEA come from the germline V gene. The length of the CDR3 is 14 residues. Supplemented by reference TRBV29-1 and TRBJ1-2, the full variable domain reads SAVISQKPSRDICQRGTSLTIQCQVDSQVTMMFWYRQQPGQSLTLIATANQGSEATYESGFVIDKFPISRPNLTFSTLTVSNMSPEDSSIYLCSVGPGHPITGYTFGSGTRLTVV.

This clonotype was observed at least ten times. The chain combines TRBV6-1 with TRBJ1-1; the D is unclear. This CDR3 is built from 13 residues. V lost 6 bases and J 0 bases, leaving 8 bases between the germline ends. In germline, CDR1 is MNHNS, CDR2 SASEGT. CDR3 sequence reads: CASRDLMNTEAFF. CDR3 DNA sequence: TGTGCCAGCAGGGACCTGATGAACACTGAAGCTTTCTTT.

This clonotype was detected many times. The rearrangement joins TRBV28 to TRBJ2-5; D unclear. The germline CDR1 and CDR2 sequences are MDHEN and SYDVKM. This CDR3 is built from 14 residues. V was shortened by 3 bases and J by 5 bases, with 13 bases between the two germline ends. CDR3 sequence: CASSFLGPSETQYF. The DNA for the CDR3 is TGTGCCAGCAGTTTCTTAGGCCCAAGTGAGACCCAGTACTTC. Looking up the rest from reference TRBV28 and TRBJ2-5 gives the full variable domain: DVKVTQSSRYLVKRTGEKVFLECVQDMDHENMFWYRQDPGLGLRLIYFSYDVKMKEKGDIPEGYSVSREKKERFSLILESASTNQTSMYLCASSFLGPSETQYFGPGTRLLVL.

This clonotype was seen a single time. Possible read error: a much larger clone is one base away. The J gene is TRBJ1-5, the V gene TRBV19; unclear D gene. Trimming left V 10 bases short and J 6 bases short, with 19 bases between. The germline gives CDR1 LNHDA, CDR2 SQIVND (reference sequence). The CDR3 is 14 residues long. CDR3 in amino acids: CATSRRGTRQPQHF. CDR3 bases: TGTGCCACCTCCCGCAGAGGCACACGTCAGCCCCAGCATTTT.

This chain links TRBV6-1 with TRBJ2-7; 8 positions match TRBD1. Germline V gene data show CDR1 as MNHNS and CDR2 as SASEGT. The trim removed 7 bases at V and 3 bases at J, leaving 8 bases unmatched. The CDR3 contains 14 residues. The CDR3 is CASTSLDRDYEQYF. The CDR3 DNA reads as TGTGCCAGCACATCCTTGGACAGGGACTACGAGCAGTACTTC.

CDR3 residues: CASSSGGFTDTQYF. In nucleotides, the CDR3 is TGTGCCAGCAGCTCGGGGGGGTTCACAGATACGCAGTATTTT. The J gene is TRBJ2-3, the V gene TRBV7-3; 8 bases agree with TRBD2. V gave up 4 bases and J gave up 2 bases; unmatched junction bases: 2. The germline V gene has CDR1 SGHTA and CDR2 FQGTGA. The CDR3 consists of 14 residues.

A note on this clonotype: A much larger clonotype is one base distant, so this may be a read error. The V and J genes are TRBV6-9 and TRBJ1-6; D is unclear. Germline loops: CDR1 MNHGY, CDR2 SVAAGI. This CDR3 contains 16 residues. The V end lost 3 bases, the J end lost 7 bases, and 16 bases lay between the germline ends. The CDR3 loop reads CASSYLLEGRNSPLHF. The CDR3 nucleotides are TGTGCCAGCAGTTACCTATTGGAAGGGCGAAATTCACCCCTCCACTTT.

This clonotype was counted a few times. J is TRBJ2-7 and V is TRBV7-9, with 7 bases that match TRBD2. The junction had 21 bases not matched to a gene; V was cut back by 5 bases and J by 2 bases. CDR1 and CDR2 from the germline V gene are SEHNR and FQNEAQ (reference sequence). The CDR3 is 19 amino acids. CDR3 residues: CASSRRLSQGQRGPYEQYF. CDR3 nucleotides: TGTGCCAGCAGCCGTAGACTCTCTCAGGGCCAGCGGGGCCCCTACGAGCAGTACTTC.

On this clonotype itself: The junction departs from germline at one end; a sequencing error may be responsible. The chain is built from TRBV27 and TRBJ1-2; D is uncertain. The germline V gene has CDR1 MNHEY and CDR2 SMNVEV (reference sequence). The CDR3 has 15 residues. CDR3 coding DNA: TGTGCCGGCAGTTTATCGCGTGCCGGAGTCTATGGCTACACCTTC. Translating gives CAGSLSRAGVYGYTF.

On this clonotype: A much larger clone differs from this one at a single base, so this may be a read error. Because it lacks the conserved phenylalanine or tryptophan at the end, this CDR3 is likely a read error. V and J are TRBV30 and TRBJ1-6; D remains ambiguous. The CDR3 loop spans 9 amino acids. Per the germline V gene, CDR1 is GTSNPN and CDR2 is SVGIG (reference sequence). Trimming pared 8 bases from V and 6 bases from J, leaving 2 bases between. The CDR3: CASNSPLHL. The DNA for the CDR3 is TGTGCCAGTAATTCACCCCTCCACCTT.

CDR3 protein: CSARPGGSSTEAFF. As DNA, the CDR3 is TGCAGTGCTAGACCTGGAGGGTCTAGCACTGAAGCTTTCTTT. The genes are TRBV20-1 and TRBJ1-1; no definite D call. CDR1 is DFQATT and CDR2 is SNEGSKA in the germline V gene (reference sequence). This CDR3 is 14 amino acids long. Trimming took off 2 bases at V and 4 bases at J, with 14 bases between the two ends.

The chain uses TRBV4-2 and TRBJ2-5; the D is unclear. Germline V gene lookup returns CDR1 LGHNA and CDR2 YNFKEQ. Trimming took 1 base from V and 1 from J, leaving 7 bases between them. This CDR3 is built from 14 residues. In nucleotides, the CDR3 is TGTGCCAGCAGCCAAGTATCGCTCCAAGAGACCCAGTACTTC. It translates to CASSQVSLQETQYF.

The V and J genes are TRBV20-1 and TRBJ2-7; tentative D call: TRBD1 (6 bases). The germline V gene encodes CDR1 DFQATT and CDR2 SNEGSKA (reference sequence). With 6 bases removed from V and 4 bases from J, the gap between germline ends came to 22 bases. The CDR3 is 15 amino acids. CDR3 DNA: TGCAGTGCCCCCAAGACCGGGACACTAGGATACGAGCAGTACTTC. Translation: CSAPKTGTLGYEQYF.